This passage covers 17 T cell receptor beta chains from one sample sequenced in a study of blood T cell repertoires in COVID-19. Some clones are missing from TCRdb's copy, which holds only in-frame ones; the method was immunoSEQ multiplex PCR. This sample has about 98,000 clones, with roughly 80% found just once. Sequenced input: peripheral blood. These TCRs come from a woman aged 80 or older with acute or convalescent COVID-19.

This chain links TRBV9 with TRBJ2-3; 7 nucleotides agree with TRBD2. This CDR3 contains 15 residues. Germline V gives CDR1 SGDLS, CDR2 YYNGEE. The ends lost 3 bases at V and 7 bases at J; junction bases unmatched: 11. CDR3 nucleotides: TGTGCCAGCAGCGGGCCACGCGGGGGAGGACATACGCAGTATTTT. Translated: CASSGPRGGGHTQYF.

The V gene is TRBV9, the J gene TRBJ2-5; D is uncertain. Trimming shortened V by 4 bases and J by 2 bases, and 9 bases separated the two germline ends. CDR1 and CDR2 (germline): SGDLS, YYNGEE. The CDR3 consists of 13 residues. In DNA, the CDR3 is TGTGCCAGCAGCCCCAGTGATCAAGAGACCCAGTACTTC. Its translation is CASSPSDQETQYF.

The V gene is TRBV28, the J gene TRBJ1-5; 8 bases fit TRBD1. CDR3 length: 15 residues. The germline V gene has CDR1 MDHEN and CDR2 SYDVKM. The ends lost 7 bases at V and 5 bases at J; junction bases unmatched: 10. DNA for the CDR3: TGTGCCAGCATCCAAGGACAGGGAAGGCATCAGCCCCAGCATTTT. This sequence encodes CASIQGQGRHQPQHF.

The J gene is TRBJ2-1, the V gene TRBV19, with TRBD2 as a possible D gene (6 bases). The CDR3 is made up of 14 amino acids. Germline V lookup: CDR1 LNHDA, CDR2 SQIVND (reference sequence). Trimming stripped 7 bases from V and 4 bases from J, with 14 bases between. The CDR3 reads CASNRDSAYNEQFF. The CDR3 DNA follows: TGTGCCAGTAATCGGGACTCCGCATACAATGAGCAGTTCTTC. Filled out from reference TRBV19 and TRBJ2-1, the complete variable domain reads DGGITQSPKYLFRKEGQNVTLSCEQNLNHDAMYWYRQDPGQGLRLIYYSQIVNDFQKGDIAEGYSVSREKKESFPLTVTSAQKNPTAFYLCASNRDSAYNEQFFGPGTRLTVL.

The chain uses TRBV3-1 (or the pseudogene TRBV3-2) and TRBJ1-1, with D possibly TRBD1 on 5 matching bases. V lost 3 bases and J lost 0, with 14 bases in between. Germline V gene sequence: CDR1 LGHDT, CDR2 YNNKEL (reference sequence). The length of the CDR3 is 16 residues. CDR3 coding DNA: TGTGCCAGCAGCCACCCCTCCGACAGATTGAACACTGAAGCTTTCTTT. Translating it yields CASSHPSDRLNTEAFF.

The chain carries TRBV18 and TRBJ2-5, with 7 bases that match TRBD2. The CDR3 spans 14 residues. V lost 8 bases, J lost 1 base, and 7 bases stayed unmatched. The germline CDR1 and CDR2 sequences are KGHSH and LQKENI. The CDR3 region is CASQSGRGQETQYF. The CDR3, as DNA: TGTGCCAGCCAATCTGGGAGGGGCCAAGAGACCCAGTACTTC.

This chain joins TRBV28 and TRBJ1-3; D ambiguous. CDR3 length: 14 residues. Per the germline V gene, CDR1 is MDHEN and CDR2 is SYDVKM. The V and J ends lost 3 bases and 0 bases respectively, with 6 bases between them. CDR3 loop: CASSLATSGNTIYF. CDR3 sequence (DNA): TGTGCCAGCAGTTTGGCAACCTCTGGAAACACCATATATTTT. The full variable domain, rest sourced from reference TRBV28 and TRBJ1-3, is DVKVTQSSRYLVKRTGEKVFLECVQDMDHENMFWYRQDPGLGLRLIYFSYDVKMKEKGDIPEGYSVSREKKERFSLILESASTNQTSMYLCASSLATSGNTIYFGEGSWLTVV.

This sequence joins TRBV27 and TRBJ2-1; maybe TRBD1 (6 bases). The CDR3 consists of 14 residues. Trimming shortened V by 5 bases and J by 12 bases, and 20 bases separated the two germline ends. Germline-derived CDR1 and CDR2 are MNHEY and SMNVEV (reference sequence). This CDR3 is CASSPYLSQGTQFF. CDR3 nucleotides: TGTGCCAGCAGTCCCTACCTTTCACAGGGAACGCAGTTCTTC.

The V gene is TRBV28, the J gene TRBJ1-1; D is unclear. Trimming took off 4 bases at V and 1 base at J, with 13 bases between the two ends. The length of the CDR3 is 15 residues. Germline CDR1 reads MDHEN; CDR2 reads SYDVKM. The CDR3 DNA reads TGTGCCAGCAGTTCGCAAGGAGAGGGGAACACTGAAGCTTTCTTT. This translates into CASSSQGEGNTEAFF.

The chain couples TRBV5-1 to TRBJ2-2; TRBD2 matches 8 bases. Germline V gene sequence: CDR1 SGHRS, CDR2 YFSETQ. The V gene end was trimmed by 7 bases and the J gene end by 3 bases; junction bases not matched to a gene: 5. This CDR3 comprises 14 residues. The CDR3 loop reads CASHRGGDTGELFF. In DNA, the CDR3 is TGCGCCAGCCACCGGGGGGGCGACACCGGGGAGCTGTTTTTT.

The CDR3 bases are TGTGCCAGCTGTAGTTCCTATAATTCACCCCTCCACTTT. Protein sequence: CASCSSYNSPLHF. The rearrangement uses TRBV28 and TRBJ1-6, with D unresolved. This CDR3 comprises 13 residues. CDR1 is MDHEN, CDR2 SYDVKM, per germline. Trimming pared 8 bases from V and 1 base from J, leaving 6 bases between.

This rearrangement joins TRBV2 to TRBJ1-5; TRBD1 matches 7 bases. Germline-derived CDR1 and CDR2 are SNHLY and FYNNEI. V trimming: 6 bases; J trimming: 1 base; junction bases outside the gene matches: 15. This CDR3 contains 18 residues. The CDR3 is CASRRSTLLGQSNQPQHF. CDR3 DNA sequence: TGTGCCAGCAGGAGGAGTACCTTGTTGGGACAGAGCAATCAGCCCCAGCATTTT.

V usage is TRBV28 and J usage is TRBJ1-6; D unclear. Trimming shortened V by 10 bases and J by 7 bases, and 11 bases separated the two germline ends. This CDR3 spans 12 amino acids. CDR1 and CDR2 (germline): MDHEN, SYDVKM. CDR3 bases: TGTGCCACCGGTACCCAAAATTCACCCCTCCACTTT. The encoded protein is CATGTQNSPLHF. The whole variable domain, remainder taken from reference TRBV28 and TRBJ1-6, is DVKVTQSSRYLVKRTGEKVFLECVQDMDHENMFWYRQDPGLGLRLIYFSYDVKMKEKGDIPEGYSVSREKKERFSLILESASTNQTSMYLCATGTQNSPLHFGNGTRLTVT.

This chain uses TRBV9 with TRBJ1-4; 10 nucleotides line up with TRBD1. The CDR3 consists of 15 residues. Trimming cost V 4 bases and J 4 bases; bases outside gene matches: 4. Per the germline V gene, CDR1 is SGDLS and CDR2 is YYNGEE. CDR3 bases: TGTGCCAGCAGCTCAGGGGACAGGGGTAATGAAAAACTGTTTTTT. Encoded protein: CASSSGDRGNEKLFF.

V and J are TRBV9 and TRBJ2-5; 8 bases line up with TRBD1. The ends lost 0 bases at V and 5 bases at J; junction bases unmatched: 6. Germline V gives CDR1 SGDLS, CDR2 YYNGEE. This CDR3 has 15 amino acids. CDR3 loop: CASSVVPGGGETQYF. The DNA of the CDR3 is TGTGCCAGCAGCGTAGTCCCAGGGGGCGGGGAGACCCAGTACTTC.

This chain joins TRBV2 and TRBJ2-5; D possibly corresponds to TRBD1 (5 bases). Per the germline V gene, CDR1 is SNHLY and CDR2 is FYNNEI. V shed 4 bases and J shed 5 bases, with 11 bases lying between them. CDR3 length: 13 amino acids. The CDR3: CASSVRVGETQYF. DNA for the CDR3: TGTGCCAGCAGTGTCAGGGTGGGGGAGACCCAGTACTTC.

V gene TRBV19 combines with J gene TRBJ2-3, with D perhaps TRBD1 (6 bases). This CDR3 region has 14 residues. V was trimmed by 8 bases and J by 0 bases, leaving 12 bases between them. The germline V gene has CDR1 LNHDA and CDR2 SQIVND (reference sequence). The CDR3 is CASGGQGSTDTQYF. CDR3 bases: TGTGCCAGTGGGGGCCAGGGCAGCACAGATACGCAGTATTTT. Full variable domain (missing parts from reference TRBV19 and TRBJ2-3): DGGITQSPKYLFRKEGQNVTLSCEQNLNHDAMYWYRQDPGQGLRLIYYSQIVNDFQKGDIAEGYSVSREKKESFPLTVTSAQKNPTAFYLCASGGQGSTDTQYFGPGTRLTVL.